This T cell receptor beta chain is from a study of cytomegalovirus exposure and HLA in healthy donors. Study information: The Caucasian-associated ancestry cluster contained roughly four fifths of the roughly 370 genotyped donors. The study, taken as a whole, reports: Presence/absence analyses took donor sequencing depth as roughly uniform.

The primer mix had 60 Vbeta and 13 Jbeta primers. Clones were read by immunoSEQ multiplex PCR, and TCRdb kept only the in-frame ones, dropping some. The data show about 140,000 clones, roughly 80% seen once. At collection, donors were nominally healthy, but unrecorded immune exposures were probable. This CDR3 region has 15 residues. Germline V lookup: CDR1 MNHEY, CDR2 SVGAGI. V shed 7 bases and J shed 0 bases, with 15 bases lying between them. This clone was detected a few times. Antigen unknown. Sample: PBMCs. The chain combines TRBV6-5 with TRBJ1-1; no reliable D call. The clonotype comes from a man between 18 and 29 years old in good health and CMV-seronegative. CDR3 nucleotides: TGTGCCAGCAATAGGATGGCAGGAATGAACACTGAAGCTTTCTTT. This gives the protein CASNRMAGMNTEAFF.